This T cell receptor beta chain stems from a study of T cells in Graves' hyperthyroidism and ophthalmopathy (dated by TCRdb to the late 2010s). About the full investigation: Peripheral blood was collected at initial diagnosis, before any treatment. In about six Graves' hyperthyroidism patients, the study also compared T-cell repertoires from thyroid tissue with T-cell repertoires from blood. The 100 discovery patients were divided at random into training and test sets in a 7:3 ratio. Prospective prediction of ophthalmopathy was tested in an independent validation cohort of under 20 hyperthyroidism patients and around 16 patients who later progressed to ophthalmopathy. TCR V-J signatures able to tell the groups apart were searched for in a discovery cohort of 90 to 100 patients, of whom around 42 had Graves' ophthalmopathy and 57 had stable Graves' hyperthyroidism. The paper reports TCR Vbeta CDR3 sequencing of approximately 140 peripheral blood samples: around 45 ophthalmopathy, under 85 hyperthyroidism and around 17 progressor patients. Once sampling was done, hyperthyroidism patients were given methimazole at a starting dose of 30 mg daily, whereas ophthalmopathy patients were given high-dose intravenous methylprednisolone.

A remark on this clonotype: Its target antigen remains unknown. Since a much larger clone is just one base distant, this may be a read error.

The germline V gene gives CDR1 as SGHTA and CDR2 as FQGNSA. From its cysteine to its phenylalanine, the CDR3 spans 13 amino acids. The only DNA kept is the CDR3, 39 bases in frame from the first base. Ophthalmopathy patients had moderately to severely active disease, Clinical Activity Score of at least 3, NOSPECS grade of at least 4, and duration under 3 months. Any patient with an uncontrolled infection, another autoimmune disease, pregnancy or lactation was excluded. Diagnoses relied on clinical symptoms, serum thyroxine and TRAb, thyroid ultrasound and orbital computed tomography. PBMCs were isolated from more than 8 ml of fresh peripheral blood by Ficoll-Paque density gradient centrifugation. Total RNA was extracted using Trizol reagent, and RNA quality was assessed on an Agilent 2100 Bioanalyzer. The paper's findings and limits, for the study overall: Ophthalmopathy was separated from stable hyperthyroidism by a 13 V-J signature model, with approximately 86% sensitivity and just over 81% specificity obtained in cross-validation and 80%/75% obtained in testing. In validation, the model predicted progression to ophthalmopathy a median of around 6.5 months before onset, with over 60% sensitivity and around 76% specificity. Most expanded thyroid clonotypes (frequency above 0.001) were also detected in blood, suggesting blood repertoires may reflect thyroid immune responses. Sample size was not statistically predetermined, and blinding of investigators to group allocation was not performed.

The TCR beta CDR3 regions were amplified from the RNA transcripts. The first round of RT-PCR for the TCR CDR3 was performed with the HTBI primer set and the Qiagen OneStep RT-PCR kit. The libraries were constructed in a second round of multiplex PCR and then size-selected and purified. Paired-end sequencing of the libraries was performed with 100 bp reads on an Illumina HiSeq2000. The original pipeline was this. SOAPnuke was used to process the raw data, throwing out any read that contained adapters or uncalled bases, had a mean Phred below 15, or lacked an exact constant-primer or identifier match. COPE v1.2.5 was used to merge high-quality paired reads, and clonotypes were defined as unique nucleotide sequences. MiTCR v1.1 was used to align clonotypes to the IMGT TRBV, TRBD and TRBJ reference segments. The analysis included only V-J combinations with a frequency above 0.0001, which together covered 98% to 99.2% of the repertoires. The TCS score was defined as the ratio of F50 (clonal expansion) to E x V (chaos), calculated using BLOSUM62-based TCRdist between CDR3 peptides within each V-J. Welch's t-statistics and random forest reduced several hundred V-J features to about 12, which were used in a naive Bayes classifier (R e1071). TCRdb passed the public sequencing reads through fastp at Q25 and MiXCR, retaining productive beta sequences. Rows with a matching CDR3 protein are joined into one entry that keeps the most common DNA and genes. The V and J calls and clone size come from TCRdb's table, not from the authors' own analysis. This sample holds more than 500,000 distinct CDR3 sequences; roughly 15% were observed only once. Clones ranked in the top ten supply 25% to 35% of the sample.

The receptor was isolated from a young woman with Graves' ophthalmopathy. The specimen was blood. Rearrangement joined TRBV7-2 to TRBJ2-3; 7 middle bases align to TRBD1. DNA sequence: TGTGCCAGCCTCAGGGGGAGCAGAGATACGCAGTATTTT. The encoded protein is CASLRGSRDTQYF.